This TCR beta chain was sequenced in a study of spatial heterogeneity in lung cancer. Overall study: Consistently, beta-chain sequences turned up in larger numbers than alpha-chain sequences did.

The germline V gene encodes CDR1 LNHDA and CDR2 SQIVND (reference sequence). This CDR3 comprises 15 residues. The V end was cut by 1 base, the J end by 4 bases, with 11 bases between. TCRdb re-analysed the 5' RACE reads in MiXCR, keeping a single row per CDR3 protein. The sample lists a few thousand distinct CDR3 sequences; more than 10% were seen once. Findings of the study overall: Counts that tracked tumor mutation counts were those of expanded intratumoral alpha and beta TCRs. Ubiquitous and regional nonsynonymous mutation counts were tracked by ubiquitous and regional expanded TCR counts, respectively.

Time point indicated: sample taken at primary tumor resection. As for this clonotype: The antigen remains unidentified.

The sequence was collected from a male donor with early-stage non-small cell lung cancer. Sequenced here: lung tumor tissue, sampled at surgery. The gene calls are TRBV19 and TRBJ1-5, with no clear D. CDR3 residues: CASSIARSRNQPQHF. The CDR3 DNA reads TGTGCCAGTAGTATAGCGAGGTCTAGAAATCAGCCCCAGCATTTT.